This T cell receptor beta chain was identified in a study of blood T cell repertoires in COVID-19. In the study overall: Spain, Italy and the United States supplied samples that represented acute and convalescent COVID-19.

Germline assignment: CDR1 SGHNT and CDR2 YYREEE (reference sequence). The CDR3 sequence is 16 residues long. V shed 5 bases, J shed 3 bases, and the junction held 7 bases outside the gene matches. Generated by immunoSEQ multiplex PCR, the TCRdb table keeps only in-frame clones and is missing some. This sample carries about 200,000 clones, 85% of them seen once, and the ten largest clones take almost 5%. This rearrangement joins TRBV5-4 to TRBJ2-3, with 12 nucleotides matching TRBD2. The sequence was obtained from a woman aged 80 or over with acute or convalescent COVID-19. Sequencing was performed on peripheral blood. The CDR3 bases are TGTGCCAGCAGTCCTGCTAGCGGGAGGGAAACAGATACGCAGTATTTT. This gives the protein CASSPASGRETDTQYF.